Sequencing of this TCR beta chain was carried out in a study of identical twins. In this sample, this clonotype turned up a few times. TCRdb re-derived calls from the 5' RACE reads in MiXCR, one entry per CDR3 protein. The sample lists a few hundred thousand distinct CDR3 sequences, more than 13% occurring once. Germline-derived CDR1 and CDR2 are SGHKS and YYEKEE (reference sequence). Trimming cost V 4 bases and J 3 bases, with 20 bases left between them. The CDR3 covers 17 residues. Another study also made use of these data, one on yellow fever vaccine responses in identical twins.

The chain recombines TRBV5-5 with TRBJ2-1, with a tentative D call TRBD1 (5 bases). The source is a woman aged 18 to 35 in good health. Sequencing was done on a sample of CD4+ T cells sorted from blood. The CDR3 nucleotides read TGTGCCAGCAGCACTAAGACAGAAACCAGAAACTACAATGAGCAGTTCTTC. The encoded protein is CASSTKTETRNYNEQFF. Full variable domain (outside the CDR3, taken from reference TRBV5-5 and TRBJ2-1): DAGVTQSPTHLIKTRGQQVTLRCSPISGHKSVSWYQQVLGQGPQFIFQYYEKEERGRGNFPDRFSARQFPNYSSELNVNALLLGDSALYLCASSTKTETRNYNEQFFGPGTRLTVL.